The 28 T cell receptor beta chains below come from one sample, sequenced in a study of blood T cell repertoires in COVID-19. Libraries were prepared by immunoSEQ multiplex PCR; TCRdb keeps only in-frame clonotypes and omits some of them. The repertoire holds under 450,000 clones, 83% seen once, with 5.1% in the top ten. Sequencing input: PBMCs or T cells enriched from blood (not recorded which). The origin of the receptors is a woman aged 45 to 65 who had recovered from COVID-19.

The rearrangement links TRBV6-1 to TRBJ1-1; 11 positions agree with TRBD1. The ends lost 1 base at V and 3 bases at J; junction bases unmatched: 4. CDR1 MNHNS and CDR2 SASEGT come from the germline V gene. The CDR3 covers 16 residues. CDR3 in amino acids: CASSEGDRGTHTEAFF. DNA of the CDR3: TGTGCCAGCAGTGAAGGGGACAGGGGGACCCACACTGAAGCTTTCTTT.

Only one count was recorded for this clone. The chain has TRBV12-3 or TRBV12-4 and TRBJ1-3; D not resolved. The CDR3 extends over 13 amino acids. V was cut by 3 bases and J by 3 bases, with 6 bases left in between. The CDR3 DNA sequence: TGTGCCAGCAGTTTGTCAGTTGGAAACACCATATATTTT. Residues: CASSLSVGNTIYF.

V and J are TRBV19 and TRBJ1-5; 8 bases fit TRBD1. The length of the CDR3 is 15 residues. Trimming took 6 bases from V and 0 from J; bases not matched to a gene: 4. Per germline, CDR1 LNHDA and CDR2 SQIVND (reference sequence). The CDR3 reads CASSGDRFSNQPQHF. CDR3 nucleotide sequence: TGTGCCAGTAGCGGGGACAGGTTTAGCAATCAGCCCCAGCATTTT.

This chain joins TRBV6-5 and TRBJ2-3; D gene uncertain. V was cut by 6 bases and J by 1 base, with 11 bases left in between. Germline CDR1 MNHEY, CDR2 SVGAGI. The CDR3 is made up of 14 amino acids. CDR3 sequence reads: CASSDLIRTDTQYF. As DNA, the CDR3 is TGTGCCAGCAGCGACTTGATCCGCACAGATACGCAGTATTTT.

The chain is built from TRBV7-2 and TRBJ1-2, with 7 bases matching TRBD1. Germline V gene sequence: CDR1 SGHTA, CDR2 FQGNSA. This CDR3 comprises 13 residues. The CDR3 nucleotides read TGTGCACATCAGGGGGACCCTAACTATGGCTACACCTTC. Translating gives CAHQGDPNYGYTF.

This chain joins TRBV13 and TRBJ2-7; 10 bases are shared with TRBD2. The CDR3 sequence is 18 residues long. V trimming: 2 bases; J trimming: 1 base; junction bases outside the gene matches: 11. CDR1 and CDR2 from the germline V gene are PRHDT and FYEKMQ (reference sequence). The CDR3 protein is CASSLSRLAGVLSYEQYF. CDR3 DNA sequence: TGTGCCAGCAGCTTAAGTAGGCTAGCGGGAGTTTTATCCTACGAGCAGTACTTC. Complete variable domain (other parts from reference TRBV13 and TRBJ2-7): AAGVIQSPRHLIKEKRETATLKCYPIPRHDTVYWYQQGPGQDPQFLISFYEKMQSDKGSIPDRFSAQQFSDYHSELNMSSLELGDSALYFCASSLSRLAGVLSYEQYFGPGTRLTVT.

The rearrangement uses TRBV30 and TRBJ1-6; no clear D. V lost 2 bases, J lost 7 bases, and 15 bases lay in between. Germline CDR1 is GTSNPN and CDR2 is SVGIG (reference sequence). The CDR3 totals 15 residues. In nucleotides, the CDR3 is TGTGCCTGGAGTCCCCTAGGTAGTGGGAATTCACCCCTCCACTTT. Translation: CAWSPLGSGNSPLHF.

The V call is TRBV4-3, the J call TRBJ2-7, with 10 bases identical to TRBD1. The CDR3 is 16 residues long. The germline V gene has CDR1 LGHNA and CDR2 YSLEER. The junction had 5 bases not matched to a gene; V was cut back by 0 bases and J by 3 bases. Here the CDR3 DNA reads TGCGCCAGCAGCCAAGATTCCGGGACAGGGGTCTACGAGCAGTACTTC. Translating it yields CASSQDSGTGVYEQYF.

The genes are TRBV19 and TRBJ1-2, with D maybe TRBD1 (5 bases). Trimming removed 6 bases from V and 5 bases from J, with 16 bases in between. The V gene's germline CDR1 is LNHDA and CDR2 SQIVND (reference sequence). The CDR3 runs to 14 residues. CDR3 in amino acids: CASSKDMFQYGYTF. The CDR3 DNA reads as TGTGCCAGTAGCAAGGACATGTTCCAATATGGCTACACCTTC.

This chain's CDR3 is CASSPTTSGGFTDTQYF. The CDR3 coding sequence is TGTGCCAGCAGCCCTACGACTAGCGGGGGGTTCACAGATACGCAGTATTTT. The chain has TRBV5-4 and TRBJ2-3, with TRBD2 matching over 13 bases. This CDR3 comprises 17 residues. With 4 bases clipped from V and 2 bases from J, the junction kept 7 bases outside the gene matches. Germline V gene sequence: CDR1 SGHNT, CDR2 YYREEE (reference sequence).

The chain carries TRBV29-1 and TRBJ1-1, with D perhaps TRBD1 (5 bases). The CDR3 extends over 14 amino acids. Trimming removed 5 bases at V and 7 bases at J, with 20 bases between. CDR1 and CDR2 from the germline V gene are SQVTM and ANQGSEA. The CDR3: CSVTEGPIFIEAFF. The CDR3, as DNA: TGCAGCGTTACGGAGGGGCCAATATTTATTGAAGCTTTCTTT.

The chain links TRBV5-1 to TRBJ2-2; 7 bases line up with TRBD2. V lost 3 bases, J lost 1 base, and 3 bases stayed unmatched. The CDR3 runs to 15 residues. Germline V gives CDR1 SGHRS, CDR2 YFSETQ. CDR3 residues: CASSSGGRNTGELFF. DNA of the CDR3: TGCGCCAGCAGCTCGGGGGGTCGGAACACCGGGGAGCTGTTTTTT.

V is TRBV3-1 (or the pseudogene TRBV3-2) and J is TRBJ2-1, with 12 bases fitting TRBD2. V trimming: 1 base; J trimming: 12 bases; junction bases outside the gene matches: 7. Germline CDR1 LGHDT, CDR2 YNNKEL (reference sequence). The CDR3 is 15 residues long. CDR3 in amino acids: CASSQASGRARPQFF. CDR3 nucleotides: TGTGCCAGCAGCCAAGCTAGCGGGAGGGCCCGGCCGCAGTTCTTC.

This rearrangement joins TRBV7-2 to TRBJ1-1, with D perhaps matching TRBD1 (6 bases). The CDR3 runs to 15 residues. Germline V gene data show CDR1 as SGHTA and CDR2 as FQGNSA. V was cut by 5 bases and J by 3 bases, with 16 bases left in between. CDR3 in DNA: TGTGCCAGCAGCCCCGCTTGGGGGCTTGACACTGAAGCTTTCTTT. It encodes CASSPAWGLDTEAFF.

This rearrangement joins TRBV15 to TRBJ2-1; 13 positions agree with TRBD2. This CDR3 comprises 15 residues. Germline V CDR1 and CDR2: LNHNV, YYDKDF (reference sequence). The V segment lost 5 bases and the J segment 9 bases; nucleotides outside the gene matches: 7. Here the CDR3 reads CATSSRLAGGAEQFF. CDR3 nucleotide sequence: TGTGCCACCAGCTCGCGACTAGCGGGAGGCGCTGAGCAGTTCTTC.

This clone came up once. This chain joins TRBV30 and TRBJ1-1; a weak D match, TRBD1 (5 bases). Trimming shortened V by 8 bases and J by 11 bases, and 21 bases separated the two germline ends. The length of the CDR3 is 12 residues. Germline V gives CDR1 GTSNPN, CDR2 SVGIG (reference sequence). Here the CDR3 reads CAAYPGGSQAFF. The CDR3 region has the DNA TGTGCCGCTTACCCGGGGGGGAGTCAGGCTTTCTTT.

The V gene is TRBV3-1 (or the pseudogene TRBV3-2), the J gene TRBJ1-1; D not resolved. Trimming took 2 bases from V and 5 from J, leaving 9 bases between them. Germline V gene sequence: CDR1 LGHDT, CDR2 YNNKEL (reference sequence). This CDR3 comprises 13 residues. CDR3 residues: CASSQTRVTEAFF. CDR3 sequence (DNA): TGTGCCAGCAGCCAAACACGTGTGACTGAAGCTTTCTTT.

This clone was found a few times. This chain joins TRBV4-1 and TRBJ2-7; 14 bases are a match to TRBD2. With 0 bases clipped from V and 1 base from J, the junction kept 5 bases outside the gene matches. The CDR3 consists of 18 residues. Germline-derived CDR1 and CDR2 are MGHRA and YSYEKL. For the CDR3, the DNA is TGCGCCAGCAGCCAAGATAGACTAGCGGGAGGGACGTCCTACGAGCAGTACTTC. Protein product: CASSQDRLAGGTSYEQYF.

The CDR3 coding sequence is TGTGCCAGCAGTTACGGACAGGGTCTCGCTGAAGCTTTCTTT. Translated, it gives CASSYGQGLAEAFF. The chain uses TRBV6-5 and TRBJ1-1; 8 bases agree with TRBD1. The V segment lost 2 bases and the J segment 6 bases; nucleotides outside the gene matches: 5. In germline, CDR1 is MNHEY, CDR2 SVGAGI. The CDR3 runs 14 residues.

A note on this clone: In the same sample, other DNA sequences code for this CDR3. V is TRBV19 and J is TRBJ1-5, with D possibly TRBD1 on 6 matching bases. Germline V gene sequence: CDR1 LNHDA, CDR2 SQIVND (reference sequence). V shed 1 base and J shed 7 bases, with 8 bases lying between them. CDR3 length: 13 residues. The CDR3 sequence: CASSIGRGQPQHF. The CDR3 DNA sequence: TGTGCCAGTAGTATAGGCAGGGGCCAGCCCCAGCATTTT.

The genes are TRBV19 and TRBJ1-1; possibly TRBD1 for D (5 bases). Trimming removed 1 base from V and 2 bases from J, with 11 bases in between. The CDR3 covers 15 residues. Germline V gene data show CDR1 as LNHDA and CDR2 as SQIVND (reference sequence). CDR3 sequence: CASSIGQQVNTEAFF. The CDR3 DNA follows: TGTGCCAGTAGTATAGGGCAACAGGTAAACACTGAAGCTTTCTTT.

The chain recombines TRBV29-1 with TRBJ1-2; D is perhaps TRBD1 (5 bases). Germline assignment: CDR1 SQVTM and CDR2 ANQGSEA. With 6 bases removed from V and 3 bases from J, the gap between germline ends came to 17 bases. The CDR3 contains 14 residues. The CDR3 nucleotides read TGCAGCGTGCGCCTACTCTCGACAGACTATGGCTACACCTTC. This sequence encodes CSVRLLSTDYGYTF.

V usage is TRBV30 and J usage is TRBJ2-1; 11 bases are shared with TRBD2. V shed 5 bases, J shed 9 bases, and the junction held 6 bases outside the gene matches. The germline V gene encodes CDR1 GTSNPN and CDR2 SVGIG (reference sequence). The CDR3 is 13 residues long. The CDR3 coding sequence is TGTGCCTGGGCCCCACTAGCGGGAGTTGAGCAGTTCTTC. Encoded protein: CAWAPLAGVEQFF.

This clone was picked up a small number of times. The CDR3 nucleotides are TGTGCCAGCAGCCATATACAGGGGACAACTGAAGCTTTCTTT. Protein: CASSHIQGTTEAFF. This chain uses TRBV3-1 (or the pseudogene TRBV3-2) with TRBJ1-1, with 7 bases matching TRBD1. The CDR3 runs 14 residues. The V segment lost 3 bases and the J segment 5 bases; nucleotides outside the gene matches: 6. The V gene's germline CDR1 is LGHDT and CDR2 YNNKEL (reference sequence).

This rearrangement joins TRBV11-2 to TRBJ1-3, with D perhaps matching TRBD1 (6 bases). Germline V gene sequence: CDR1 SGHAT, CDR2 FQNNGV. This CDR3 contains 14 residues. The V gene lost 5 bases and the J gene lost 1 base, with 9 bases spanning the gap. CDR3 sequence reads: CASSPQGSGNTIYF. CDR3 sequence (DNA): TGTGCCAGCAGCCCACAGGGTTCTGGAAACACCATATATTTT.

The chain couples TRBV25-1 to TRBJ1-5; the match to TRBD1 covers 7 bases. Germline V gene sequence: CDR1 MGHDK, CDR2 SYGVNS. The CDR3 sequence is 15 residues long. The J segment lost 7 bases and the V segment lost 2 bases, leaving 8 bases of the junction unmatched. The CDR3: CASSETGTVPQPQHF. The CDR3 DNA reads TGTGCCAGCAGTGAAACAGGGACAGTCCCCCAGCCCCAGCATTTT.

The J gene is TRBJ2-1, the V gene TRBV30; the D is unclear. The germline gives CDR1 GTSNPN, CDR2 SVGIG (reference sequence). The CDR3 runs to 12 residues. V was trimmed by 3 bases and J by 0 bases, leaving 3 bases between them. The DNA for the CDR3 is TGTGCCTGGAGCGGCTCCTACAATGAGCAGTTCTTC. This codes for CAWSGSYNEQFF.

This chain links TRBV14 with TRBJ2-1; 8 nucleotides match TRBD1. The CDR3 sequence is 16 residues long. CDR1 is SGHDN, CDR2 FVKESK, per germline. Trimming at V came to 5 bases and at J to 4 bases, leaving 10 bases not matched to a gene. This CDR3 is CASSSSGTGQYNEQFF. The CDR3 DNA reads as TGTGCCAGCAGCTCTTCCGGGACAGGCCAATACAATGAGCAGTTCTTC. Complete variable domain (other parts from reference TRBV14 and TRBJ2-1): EAGVTQFPSHSVIEKGQTVTLRCDPISGHDNLYWYRRVMGKEIKFLLHFVKESKQDESGMPNNRFLAERTGGTYSTLKVQPAELEDSGVYFCASSSSGTGQYNEQFFGPGTRLTVL.